This entry lists 27 T cell receptor beta chains sequenced from one sample in a study of regulatory T cells in long-lasting Graves disease. Time point here: persistent/refractory GD, antithyroid drugs over 5 years with positive TRAb. PBMCs were the source of the RNA used for TCR sequencing. Construction of the TCR beta libraries employed iRepertoire HTBI primers in conjunction with Arm-PCR of CDR3 regions. TCRdb fed the multiplex PCR reads into MiXCR, producing one record per CDR3 protein. The data show approximately 400,000 distinct CDR3 sequences, around 24% seen once. Source: peripheral blood mononuclear cells (PBMCs), taken when the disease was refractory, from a patient treated with antithyroid drugs. These receptors originate from a female donor with Graves disease.

This clonotype came up many times. The CDR3 coding sequence is TGTGCCAGCAGTTCTGGGGGGGCGCGAAACACCATATATTTT. Translated: CASSSGGARNTIYF. The chain is built from TRBV28 and TRBJ1-3; weak D call: TRBD1 (6 bases). The CDR3 has 14 residues. Trimming shortened V by 4 bases and J by 5 bases, and 12 bases separated the two germline ends. Per the germline V gene, CDR1 is MDHEN and CDR2 is SYDVKM. The whole variable domain, remainder taken from reference TRBV28 and TRBJ1-3, is DVKVTQSSRYLVKRTGEKVFLECVQDMDHENMFWYRQDPGLGLRLIYFSYDVKMKEKGDIPEGYSVSREKKERFSLILESASTNQTSMYLCASSSGGARNTIYFGEGSWLTVV.

This clonotype has more than one count but fewer than ten. DNA of the CDR3: TGTGCCACCAGCAGAGATTGGATGGGGGGAAACACCATATATTTT. Protein: CATSRDWMGGNTIYF. This rearrangement joins TRBV15 to TRBJ1-3; no reliable D call. Trimming removed 0 bases from V and 4 bases from J, with 10 bases in between. The V gene's germline CDR1 is LNHNV and CDR2 YYDKDF (reference sequence). This CDR3 is 15 amino acids long.

This clonotype was detected ten times or more. V usage is TRBV12-3 or TRBV12-4 and J usage is TRBJ1-1; maybe TRBD1 (6 bases). The CDR3 has 14 residues. V dropped 7 bases and J dropped 6 bases, with 18 bases sitting between them. The CDR3 loop is CASNYRVAASEAFF. CDR3 bases: TGTGCCAGCAATTACAGGGTCGCGGCGTCTGAAGCTTTCTTT.

The count of this clonotype is one. This chain links TRBV7-2 with TRBJ2-7; D is possibly TRBD2 (6 bases). The CDR3 runs to 14 residues. Germline V gene sequence: CDR1 SGHTA, CDR2 FQGNSA. V was cut by 3 bases and J by 1 base, with 10 bases left in between. Here the CDR3 DNA reads TGTGCCAGCAGCTTCGGGAGACAGTCCTACGAGCAGTACTTC. This codes for CASSFGRQSYEQYF.

This chain links TRBV18 with TRBJ2-7, with no clear D. This CDR3 has 13 residues. The germline CDR1 and CDR2 sequences are KGHSH and LQKENI. Trimming removed 0 bases from V and 4 bases from J, with 7 bases in between. CDR3 nucleotide sequence: TGTGCCAGCTCACCACCTACTGAGTACGAGCAGTACTTC. Its protein product is CASSPPTEYEQYF.

The CDR3 DNA is TGTGCCAGCTCCCCTCAGGGCAGCACTAACTATGGCTACACCTTC. Translation: CASSPQGSTNYGYTF. The genes are TRBV18 and TRBJ1-2; possible D gene TRBD1, 5 bases. The CDR3 length is 15 residues. V was clipped by 6 bases and J by 0 bases, with 14 bases between them. The germline CDR1 and CDR2 sequences are KGHSH and LQKENI.

This clonotype was detected many times. CDR3 in amino acids: CASSEGSTQETQYF. CDR3 bases: TGTGCCAGCAGTGAAGGAAGCACGCAAGAGACCCAGTACTTC. V is TRBV6-1 and J is TRBJ2-5; D ambiguous. CDR3 size: 14 residues. V dropped 1 base and J dropped 2 bases, with 8 bases sitting between them. The germline CDR1 and CDR2 sequences are MNHNS and SASEGT.

This clonotype was recorded at least ten times. The V gene is TRBV2, the J gene TRBJ2-5; the match to TRBD2 covers 9 bases. The CDR3 length is 16 residues. V was pared by 2 bases and J by 1 base, with 5 bases of the junction left unmatched. CDR1 SNHLY and CDR2 FYNNEI come from the germline V gene. DNA of the CDR3: TGTGCCAGCAGTGAATTGGCGGGAGGGACCCAAGAGACCCAGTACTTC. It is translated as CASSELAGGTQETQYF.

The rearrangement joins TRBV2 to TRBJ2-1; TRBD2 agrees at 14 bases. The ends lost 6 bases at V and 12 bases at J; junction bases unmatched: 10. The germline gives CDR1 SNHLY, CDR2 FYNNEI. The length of the CDR3 is 15 residues. The CDR3, as DNA: TGTGCCAGCAGCTCGGGACTAGCGGGAGCGACGGGGCAGTTCTTC. This sequence encodes CASSSGLAGATGQFF. The full variable domain, with the rest looked up from reference TRBV2 and TRBJ2-1, is EPEVTQTPSHQVTQMGQEVILRCVPISNHLYFYWYRQILGQKVEFLVSFYNNEISEKSEIFDDQFSVERPDGSNFTLKIRSTKLEDSAMYFCASSSGLAGATGQFFGPGTRLTVL.

Notes on this clonotype: The junction differs from germline at one of its ends, possibly a read error. The CDR3 spells CASSLDRRRTYDQYF. The DNA of the CDR3 is TGTGCCAGCAGTCTGGACAGACGGAGGACCTACGACCAGTACTTC. The chain links TRBV28 to TRBJ2-7; D possibly corresponds to TRBD1 (6 bases). Looked up from germline, CDR1 is MDHEN and CDR2 is SYDVKM. This CDR3 has 15 amino acids.

The genes are TRBV10-3 and TRBJ1-1; D might be TRBD1 (5 bases). The V end lost 6 bases, the J end lost 2 bases, and 13 bases lay between the germline ends. The germline V gene has CDR1 ENHRY and CDR2 SYGVKD. The CDR3 sequence is 14 residues long. In nucleotides, the CDR3 is TGTGCCATCAGGGTCGACAGATCTAACACTGAAGCTTTCTTT. It translates to CAIRVDRSNTEAFF.

The chain couples TRBV6-2 or TRBV6-3 to TRBJ2-7; 12 bases line up with TRBD2. The CDR3 runs 16 residues. Germline V gene lookup returns CDR1 MNHEY and CDR2 SVGEGT. Germline trimming cut 6 bases from V and 4 bases from J; bases unmatched to any gene: 10. The CDR3 here is CASRPKTSGGRYEQYF. The CDR3 region has the DNA TGTGCCAGCAGACCTAAAACTAGCGGGGGGAGATACGAGCAGTACTTC.

The gene calls are TRBV15 and TRBJ2-2; maybe TRBD1 (6 bases). CDR3 length equals 16 residues. Germline-derived CDR1 and CDR2 are LNHNV and YYDKDF (reference sequence). Trimming cost V 5 bases and J 7 bases, with 20 bases left between them. This chain's CDR3 is CATSPRQGWNDGELFF. The CDR3 DNA is TGTGCCACCAGCCCCCGGCAGGGGTGGAATGACGGGGAGCTGTTTTTT.

The CDR3 DNA reads as TGTGCCAGCAGCCAAATCAGGACAGGGGGCGTCTGGGCTTTCTTT. Protein: CASSQIRTGGVWAFF. This chain links TRBV3-1 with TRBJ1-1, with 11 nucleotides matching TRBD1. Germline CDR1 is LGHDT and CDR2 is YNNKEL (reference sequence). This CDR3 spans 15 amino acids. V shed 2 bases, J shed 11 bases, and the junction held 10 bases outside the gene matches.

The genes are TRBV7-2 and TRBJ2-7; D not certain. V lost 6 bases to trimming and J lost 1 base, with 13 bases between them. The CDR3 is 14 residues long. Germline-derived CDR1 and CDR2 are SGHTA and FQGNSA. CDR3 loop: CASSKDEPSYEQYF. CDR3 nucleotides: TGTGCCAGCAGTAAAGATGAACCTTCCTACGAGCAGTACTTC.

J is TRBJ1-5 and V is TRBV24-1; TRBD1 matches at 9 bases. Germline lookup yields CDR1 KGHDR and CDR2 SFDVKD. V lost 7 bases, J lost 4 bases, and 4 bases stayed unmatched. CDR3 length equals 14 residues. Here the CDR3 reads CATSFGQGNQPQHF. DNA for the CDR3: TGTGCCACCAGCTTTGGACAGGGGAATCAGCCCCAGCATTTT.

As to this clonotype: Just one base apart from a much larger clone, this may be a read error. V usage is TRBV19 and J usage is TRBJ2-7; 7 bases align to TRBD1. The length of the CDR3 is 13 residues. V shed 3 bases, J shed 8 bases, and the junction held 7 bases outside the gene matches. From germline, CDR1 is LNHDA and CDR2 SQIVND (reference sequence). The CDR3, as DNA: TGTGCCAGTAGTATCGACAGGGAAGCCAAGCAGTACTTC. As protein: CASSIDREAKQYF.

As to this clonotype: This could be a read error, since a much larger clone is one nucleotide away. The chain joins TRBV20-1 to TRBJ2-5; D call uncertain. Between the trimmed V and J ends, which lost 0 bases and 4 bases, there was a span of 15 bases. The CDR3 runs 15 residues. In germline, CDR1 is DFQATT, CDR2 SNEGSKA (reference sequence). CDR3 DNA sequence: TGCAGTGCTAGAGAAGGTTTCAAGAGGCGAGAGACCCAGTACTTC. It codes for CSAREGFKRRETQYF.

In its sample, this clonotype was seen many times. This chain joins TRBV24-1 and TRBJ2-3; D is ambiguous. Germline CDR1 and CDR2: KGHDR and SFDVKD. The V gene lost 0 bases and the J gene lost 0 bases, with 6 bases spanning the gap. The CDR3 covers 15 residues. CDR3 nucleotides: TGTGCCACCAGTGATTTGTTTGAGAGCACAGATACGCAGTATTTT. This encodes CATSDLFESTDTQYF.

This chain connects TRBV5-1 to TRBJ2-2; TRBD2 matches at 9 bases. The CDR3 sequence is 15 residues long. The V and J ends lost 7 bases and 6 bases, in that order; junction bases with no gene match: 10. In germline, CDR1 is SGHRS, CDR2 YFSETQ. CDR3: CASGPMTSGAGELFF. DNA of the CDR3: TGCGCCAGCGGGCCTATGACTAGCGGCGCCGGGGAGCTGTTTTTT.

This clonotype showed up many times. The chain is built from TRBV7-8 and TRBJ2-7; 7 nucleotides align to TRBD1. Germline CDR1 and CDR2: SGHVS and FQNEAQ. Trimming took 5 bases from V and 3 from J; bases not matched to a gene: 10. The CDR3 length is 15 residues. DNA for the CDR3: TGTGCCAGCAGCGTCGGCTTGGGGACAGTCTACGAGCAGTACTTC. Translating gives CASSVGLGTVYEQYF.

This clonotype has at least ten counts. This chain links TRBV2 with TRBJ1-3; D not certain. V lost 3 bases and J lost 1, with 4 bases in between. CDR3 length equals 13 residues. The V gene's germline CDR1 is SNHLY and CDR2 FYNNEI. This CDR3 is CASSEESGNTIYF. The CDR3 DNA reads as TGTGCCAGCAGTGAGGAATCTGGAAACACCATATATTTT.

This clonotype came up many times. V usage is TRBV6-2 or TRBV6-3 and J usage is TRBJ2-5, with 11 bases aligning to TRBD2. From germline, CDR1 is MNHEY and CDR2 SVGEGT. Germline trimming cut 6 bases from V and 5 bases from J; bases unmatched to any gene: 5. The CDR3 extends over 14 amino acids. In nucleotides, the CDR3 is TGTGCCAGCAGGCGTACTAGCGGGGGCGAGACCCAGTACTTC. It codes for CASRRTSGGETQYF.

This clonotype was seen only a few times. The chain links TRBV3-1 to TRBJ2-3; TRBD2 is a possible D gene (5 bases). Germline assignment: CDR1 LGHDT and CDR2 YNNKEL (reference sequence). V dropped 7 bases and J dropped 5 bases, with 19 bases sitting between them. This CDR3 is 15 amino acids long. CDR3 DNA: TGTGCCAGCACCCGCGGGTCCGGACGTCGAGATACGCAGTATTTT. It is translated as CASTRGSGRRDTQYF.

This clonotype has just a few counts. The chain couples TRBV9 to TRBJ1-1; no clear D gene. V lost 3 bases and J lost 7, with 10 bases in between. CDR3 length equals 12 residues. CDR1 is SGDLS and CDR2 is YYNGEE in the germline V gene. CDR3 protein: CASSAEGVEAFF. The DNA for the CDR3 is TGTGCCAGCAGCGCAGAGGGTGTTGAAGCTTTCTTT.

J is TRBJ1-3 and V is TRBV15; D ambiguous. The CDR3 length is 16 residues. Deletions cut 0 bases from V and 0 bases from J, with 9 bases between. Germline assignment: CDR1 LNHNV and CDR2 YYDKDF (reference sequence). CDR3 sequence reads: CATSRDLGNSGNTIYF. In nucleotides, the CDR3 is TGTGCCACCAGCAGAGATCTGGGAAACTCTGGAAACACCATATATTTT.

This clonotype was detected only a few times. The rearrangement uses TRBV7-3 and TRBJ2-5; D is ambiguous. Trimming pared 5 bases from V and 5 bases from J, leaving 18 bases between. The CDR3 loop spans 15 amino acids. Per germline, CDR1 SGHTA and CDR2 FQGTGA. The CDR3 sequence: CASSLSPSRQETQYF. CDR3 in DNA: TGTGCCAGCAGCCTCTCCCCTAGTCGGCAGGAGACCCAGTACTTC.